Sequencing of this T cell receptor (beta chain) was carried out in a study of cytomegalovirus exposure and HLA in healthy donors. Study observations and caveats: The study listed approximately 160 cytomegalovirus-associated TCR beta chains. In a later analysis, a genetic analysis reported fewer productive-TCR N-insertions in an Asian-associated ancestry cluster than the cohort average.

As to this clone: The antigen is not known. Its ends do not fully match the called genes, so a read error is possible.

In nominal health when sampled, donors likely had unrecorded immune exposures nonetheless. In germline, CDR1 is SNHLY, CDR2 FYNNEI. The CDR3 totals 15 residues. Researchers ran the PCR with 60 Vbeta and 13 Jbeta primers. Only in-frame clones appear in the TCRdb table, and some are missing; sequencing was by immunoSEQ multiplex PCR. Among 150,000 or so clones listed, about three quarters were seen once. The chain couples TRBV2 to TRBJ2-6; TRBD1 aligns across 8 bases. Sample: PBMCs. The sequence was obtained from a male donor in good health and CMV-seronegative. The CDR3 spells CASRTGVSGANGLTF. The CDR3 region has the DNA TGTGCCAGCAGGACAGGGGTCTCTGGGGCCAACGGCCTGACTTTC.